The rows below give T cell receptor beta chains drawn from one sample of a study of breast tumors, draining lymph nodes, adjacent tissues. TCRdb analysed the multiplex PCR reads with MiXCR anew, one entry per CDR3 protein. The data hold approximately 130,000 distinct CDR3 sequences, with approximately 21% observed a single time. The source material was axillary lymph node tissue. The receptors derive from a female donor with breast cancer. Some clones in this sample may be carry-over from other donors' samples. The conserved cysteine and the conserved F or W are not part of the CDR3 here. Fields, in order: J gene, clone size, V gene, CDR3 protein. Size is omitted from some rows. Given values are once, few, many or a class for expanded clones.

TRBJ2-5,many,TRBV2,ASSVRLAAFQETQY
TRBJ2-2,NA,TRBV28,ASTLPGLSNTGELF
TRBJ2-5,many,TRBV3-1,ASSPGRILETQY
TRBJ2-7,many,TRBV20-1,SAGRDGYEQY
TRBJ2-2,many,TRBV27,ASRPGTRNTGELF
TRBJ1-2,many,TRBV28,ASETGTYGYT
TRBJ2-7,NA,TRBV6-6,ASISTGRGTYEQY
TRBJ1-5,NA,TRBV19,ASMTGLNQPQH
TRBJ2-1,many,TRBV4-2,ASSHRLAGSVYNEQF
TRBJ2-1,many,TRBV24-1,ATSDRDRVHEQF
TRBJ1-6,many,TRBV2,ASSVQGLVDSPLH
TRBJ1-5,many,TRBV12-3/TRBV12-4,ASSSTGGEFNQPQH
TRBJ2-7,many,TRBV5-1,ASSLLAASNSYEQY
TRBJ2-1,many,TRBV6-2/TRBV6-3,ASTTRNEQF
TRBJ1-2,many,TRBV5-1,ARKWTGRGLWYGYT
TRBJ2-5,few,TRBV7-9,ASSLPATASSKETQY
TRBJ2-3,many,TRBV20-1,SASSGRPDTQY
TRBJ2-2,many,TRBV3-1,ASTWTGGTGELF
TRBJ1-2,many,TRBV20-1,SARSSTGGYGYT
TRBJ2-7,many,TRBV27,ASSLTASGNYEQY
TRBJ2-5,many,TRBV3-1,ASSFRLTTTQY
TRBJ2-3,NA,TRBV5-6,ASSLWGLGGTDTQY
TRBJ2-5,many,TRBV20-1,SASIPLAGGETQY
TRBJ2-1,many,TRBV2,ASRWGLNEQF
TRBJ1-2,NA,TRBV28,ASSRGGGSNYGYT